Listed below are T cell receptor beta chains from one sample, sequenced in a study of a mutant IDH1 vaccine in newly diagnosed glioma. The antigens these receptors bind are not known. Produced via immunoSEQ multiplex PCR; TCRdb's table is partial and in-frame only. The repertoire includes 56,000 or so clones, about 71% of them detected once, and 5% to 6.5% sits in the top ten. The sequences come from PBMCs, collected from a glioma patient whose treatment included an IDH1 peptide vaccine. The receptors were sampled from a man in his fifties or sixties with glioma. The CDR3 runs from the conserved cysteine through the conserved F or W. Fields, in order: clone size, V gene, D gene, J gene, CDR3 DNA, CDR3 protein. The D gene is left open where the match is weak. Clone size is stated in some rows and not others, as once, few, many or a class when expanded.

once	TRBV2	-	TRBJ1-3	TGTGCCAGCAGTGAAGGGCGCCCGGTCTCTGGAAACACCATATATTTT	CASSEGRPVSGNTIYF
-	TRBV7-9	-	TRBJ1-1	TGTGCCAGCAGCGAATGGACAGTTAACACTGAAGCTTTCTTT	CASSEWTVNTEAFF
-	TRBV5-1	-	TRBJ1-1	TGCGCCAGCAGCAAAGAGCCTCGGAGACCTGAAGCTTTCTTT	CASSKEPRRPEAFF
-	TRBV4-1	-	TRBJ1-2	TGCGCCAGCAGCCCTTTTCAGGGGAGCTATGGCTACACCTTC	CASSPFQGSYGYTF
-	TRBV5-1	-	TRBJ2-7	TGCGCCAGCAGCTTGGTAGGGGCTCGACTCTACGAGCAGTACTTC	CASSLVGARLYEQYF
many	TRBV30	-	TRBJ1-5	TGTGCCTGGGCGGTCAAGGGGCAGATGTGGAGCAATCAGCCCCAGCATTTT	CAWAVKGQMWSNQPQHF
-	TRBV9	TRBD1	TRBJ1-5	TGTGCCAGCAGCGCCTGGGACAGCGAAAATCAGCCCCAGCATTTT	CASSAWDSENQPQHF
-	TRBV6-1	-	TRBJ2-1	TGTGCCGGCGGGCAGGGAAGCTCCTACAATGAGCAGTTCTTC	CAGGQGSSYNEQFF
-	TRBV6-1	-	TRBJ2-2	TGTGCCATAACTACCACCGGGGAGCTGTTTTTT	CAITTTGELFF
few	TRBV6-6	TRBD1	TRBJ1-5	TGTGCCAGCAGTTACGGACAGGGAGGGCAGCCCCAGCATTTT	CASSYGQGGQPQHF
-	TRBV28	-	TRBJ2-3	TGTGCCAGCAGTTGGCAGGCGGATACGCAGTATTTT	CASSWQADTQYF
once	TRBV6-1	TRBD1	TRBJ2-5	TGTGCCAGCAGTGTACAGGGGGCCATGGAGACCCAGTACTTC	CASSVQGAMETQYF
-	TRBV2	TRBD1	TRBJ1-5	TGTGCCAGTCGAAGACAGGGGGGACAGCCCCAGCATTTT	CASRRQGGQPQHF